Sequencing of this T cell receptor (beta chain) was carried out in a study of regulatory T cells in long-lasting Graves disease. Findings of the study overall: A greater number of public clonotypes (approximately 2,700) was shared by persistent patients than by new patients (around 1,000). Persistent Graves' cases showed lower TCR diversity than newly diagnosed cases.

Time point specified: persistent/refractory GD, antithyroid drugs over 5 years with positive TRAb. PBMC RNA was the source of the TCR library. Combining iRepertoire HTBI primers with Arm-PCR of CDR3 regions, the authors built TCR beta libraries. TCRdb itself ran the multiplex PCR reads through MiXCR, one entry per CDR3 protein. This table has about 470,000 distinct CDR3 sequences, about 22% appearing once. V was pared by 0 bases and J by 1 base, with 3 bases of the junction left unmatched. The germline gives CDR1 SGDLS, CDR2 YYNGEE. The CDR3 contains 15 residues. Regarding this clonotype: Its antigen is as yet unknown.

This sequence joins TRBV9 and TRBJ2-5; 7 nucleotides align to TRBD1. The input for sequencing was peripheral blood mononuclear cells (PBMCs), taken when the disease was refractory, from a patient treated with antithyroid drugs. The source is a female donor with Graves disease. CDR3 in amino acids: CASSVDGTVQETQYF. CDR3 sequence (DNA): TGTGCCAGCAGCGTAGACGGGACAGTCCAAGAGACCCAGTACTTC.